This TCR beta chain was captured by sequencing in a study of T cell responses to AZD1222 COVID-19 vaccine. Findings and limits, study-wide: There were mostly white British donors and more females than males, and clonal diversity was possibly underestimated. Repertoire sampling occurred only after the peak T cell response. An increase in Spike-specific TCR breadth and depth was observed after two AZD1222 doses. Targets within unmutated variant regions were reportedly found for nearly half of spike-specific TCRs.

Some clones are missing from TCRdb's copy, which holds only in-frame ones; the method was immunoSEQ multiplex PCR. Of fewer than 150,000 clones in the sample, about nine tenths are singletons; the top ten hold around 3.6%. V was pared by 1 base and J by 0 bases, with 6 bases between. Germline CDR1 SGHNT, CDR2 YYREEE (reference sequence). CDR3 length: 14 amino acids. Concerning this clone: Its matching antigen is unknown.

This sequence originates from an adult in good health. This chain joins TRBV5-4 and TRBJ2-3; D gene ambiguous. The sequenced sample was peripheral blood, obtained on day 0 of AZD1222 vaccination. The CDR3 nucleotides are TGTGCCAGCAGCTTGTTGGGTAGCACAGATACGCAGTATTTT. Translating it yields CASSLLGSTDTQYF.